This T cell receptor (beta chain) was recorded in a study of technical replicates of blood from a handful of donors. The germline V and J ends were trimmed by 1 base and 2 bases, with 12 bases remaining between them. This CDR3 has 15 amino acids. Per germline, CDR1 LNHDA and CDR2 SQIVND (reference sequence). TCRdb's table, derived via immunoSEQ multiplex PCR, lists solely in-frame clones and lacks some. Among approximately 82,000 clones listed, 96% were seen once. The chain employs TRBV19 and TRBJ2-7, with a possible D match to TRBD2 (6 bases). This sequence was found in a human donor in good health. Specimen: T cells isolated from PBMCs. CDR3 in amino acids: CASSIGAGRAYEQYF. For the CDR3, the DNA is TGTGCCAGTAGTATAGGGGCGGGGAGAGCCTACGAGCAGTACTTC.